One sample yielded the 6 T cell receptor beta chains listed below, sequenced in a study of OX40 agonist ivuxolimab in advanced cancers. Clones were read by immunoSEQ multiplex PCR, and TCRdb kept only the in-frame ones, dropping some. The sample comprises about 82,000 clones, more than 70% of which are singletons, and 6.5% rests with the top ten. The starting material was CD4+ or CD8+ T cells sorted from blood, obtained in a trial of the OX40 agonist ivuxolimab. The origin of the receptors is an adult with an advanced solid tumor such as melanoma, head and neck, liver or kidney cancer.

The chain carries TRBV5-4 and TRBJ1-5; unclear D gene. The CDR3 totals 13 residues. V lost 4 bases, J lost 7 bases, and 12 bases lay in between. Germline V gene sequence: CDR1 SGHNT, CDR2 YYREEE (reference sequence). As DNA, the CDR3 is TGTGCCAGCAGCAAGGGTTATGGACAGCCCCAGCATTTT. Its translation is CASSKGYGQPQHF.

The chain employs TRBV5-1 and TRBJ2-2; D call uncertain. CDR3 size: 12 residues. Germline CDR1 and CDR2: SGHRS and YFSETQ. The V end lost 0 bases, the J end lost 7 bases, and 4 bases lay between the germline ends. DNA of the CDR3: TGCGCCAGCAGCTTGGAGGTCGGGGAGCTGTTTTTT. Translation: CASSLEVGELFF.

Notes on this clone: In the same sample, other DNA sequences code for this CDR3. V gene TRBV6-6 combines with J gene TRBJ1-2; D might be TRBD1 (5 bases). The CDR3 length is 13 residues. The V end lost 2 bases, the J end lost 2 bases, and 6 bases lay between the germline ends. Germline CDR1 and CDR2: MNHNY and SVGAGI (reference sequence). CDR3 DNA: TGTGCCAGCAGTTACGGGGGAAACTATGGCTACACCTTC. Translated: CASSYGGNYGYTF.

The chain recombines TRBV18 with TRBJ1-1; D is unresolved. The germline gives CDR1 KGHSH, CDR2 LQKENI. V lost 3 bases to trimming and J lost 6 bases, with 11 bases between them. There are 13 residues in the CDR3. Here the CDR3 DNA reads TGTGCCAGCTCACCCGGCCGGGAGGCTGAAGCTTTCTTT. As protein: CASSPGREAEAFF.

J is TRBJ2-2 and V is TRBV7-3, with unresolved D. The length of the CDR3 is 12 residues. Germline V CDR1 and CDR2: SGHTA, FQGTGA. The V gene lost 5 bases and the J gene lost 6 bases, with 7 bases spanning the gap. Written as DNA, the CDR3 is TGTGCCAGCAGCCCAGGCGCCGGGGAGCTGTTTTTT. Residues: CASSPGAGELFF.

V usage is TRBV6-6 and J usage is TRBJ1-2; no clear D. Trimming stripped 2 bases from V and 8 bases from J, with 12 bases between. This CDR3 is 13 amino acids long. Germline V gene lookup returns CDR1 MNHNY and CDR2 SVGAGI (reference sequence). The chain's CDR3 is CASSYGSRRGYTF. CDR3 DNA: TGTGCCAGCAGTTACGGGTCTAGACGGGGCTACACCTTC.